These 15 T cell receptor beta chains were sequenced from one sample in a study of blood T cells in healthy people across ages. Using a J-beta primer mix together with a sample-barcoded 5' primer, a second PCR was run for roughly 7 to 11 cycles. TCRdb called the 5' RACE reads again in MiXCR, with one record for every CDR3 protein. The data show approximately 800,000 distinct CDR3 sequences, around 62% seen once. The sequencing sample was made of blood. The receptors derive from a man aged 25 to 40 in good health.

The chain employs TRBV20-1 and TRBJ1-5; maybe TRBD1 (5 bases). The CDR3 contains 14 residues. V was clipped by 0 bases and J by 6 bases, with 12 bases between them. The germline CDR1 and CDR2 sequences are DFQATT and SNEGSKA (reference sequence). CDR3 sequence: CSARDGGFGQPQHF. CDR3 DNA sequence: TGCAGTGCTAGAGATGGGGGATTCGGTCAGCCCCAGCATTTT.

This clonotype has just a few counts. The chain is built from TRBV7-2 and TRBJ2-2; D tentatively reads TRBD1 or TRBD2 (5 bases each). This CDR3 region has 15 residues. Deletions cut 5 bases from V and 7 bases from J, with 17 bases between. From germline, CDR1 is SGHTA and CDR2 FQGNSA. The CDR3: CASSGGGPSGGELFF. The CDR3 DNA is TGTGCCAGCAGCGGTGGGGGTCCGAGTGGCGGGGAGCTGTTTTTT.

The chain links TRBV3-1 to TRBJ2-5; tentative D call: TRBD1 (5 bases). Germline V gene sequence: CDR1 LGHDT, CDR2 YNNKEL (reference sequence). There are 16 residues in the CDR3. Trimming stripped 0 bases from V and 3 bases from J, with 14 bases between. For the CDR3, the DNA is TGTGCCAGCAGCCAAGAGTGGCCCCCGACAGAAGAGACCCAGTACTTC. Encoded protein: CASSQEWPPTEETQYF.

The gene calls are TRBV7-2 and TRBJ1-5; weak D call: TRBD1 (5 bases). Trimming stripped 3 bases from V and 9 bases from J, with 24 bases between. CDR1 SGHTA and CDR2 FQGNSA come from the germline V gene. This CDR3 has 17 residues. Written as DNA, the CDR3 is TGTGCCAGCAGCTTGGCCGGGACGGGGGGTTGGCTGGGGCCCCAGCATTTT. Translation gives CASSLAGTGGWLGPQHF.

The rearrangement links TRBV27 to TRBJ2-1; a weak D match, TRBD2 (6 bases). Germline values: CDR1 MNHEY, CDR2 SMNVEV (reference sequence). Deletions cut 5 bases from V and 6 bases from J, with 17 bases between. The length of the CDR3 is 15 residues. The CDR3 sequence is CASSLPGPRGNEQFF. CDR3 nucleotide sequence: TGTGCCAGCAGTCTTCCGGGACCGCGGGGCAATGAGCAGTTCTTC.

CDR3: CASSTLSGITDTQYF. The CDR3 nucleotides read TGTGCCAGCAGCACCCTTAGCGGGATCACAGATACGCAGTATTTT. The V gene is TRBV7-2, the J gene TRBJ2-3; TRBD2 matches 8 bases. The ends lost 5 bases at V and 2 bases at J; junction bases unmatched: 6. Germline assignment: CDR1 SGHTA and CDR2 FQGNSA. CDR3 length: 15 residues. The full variable domain, completed using reference TRBV7-2 and TRBJ2-3, is GAGVSQSPSNKVTEKGKDVELRCDPISGHTALYWYRQSLGQGLEFLIYFQGNSAPDKSGLPSDRFSAERTGGSVSTLTIQRTQQEDSAVYLCASSTLSGITDTQYFGPGTRLTVL.

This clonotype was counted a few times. The CDR3: CASITAGVKEEQYF. CDR3 coding DNA: TGTGCCAGCATAACAGCGGGGGTTAAGGAAGAGCAGTACTTC. J is TRBJ2-7 and V is TRBV2, with 8 bases lining up with TRBD2. Looked up from germline, CDR1 is SNHLY and CDR2 is FYNNEI. This CDR3 spans 14 amino acids. V gave up 7 bases and J gave up 7 bases; unmatched junction bases: 12. Variable domain in full (rest from reference TRBV2 and TRBJ2-7): EPEVTQTPSHQVTQMGQEVILRCVPISNHLYFYWYRQILGQKVEFLVSFYNNEISEKSEIFDDQFSVERPDGSNFTLKIRSTKLEDSAMYFCASITAGVKEEQYFGPGTRLTVT.

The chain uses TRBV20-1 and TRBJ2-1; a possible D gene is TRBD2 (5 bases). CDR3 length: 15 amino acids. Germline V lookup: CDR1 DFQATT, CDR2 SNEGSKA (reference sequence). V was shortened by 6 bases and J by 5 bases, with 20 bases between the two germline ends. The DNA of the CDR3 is TGCAGTGCCGTTCACGGGATCCTTATCCACAATGAGCAGTTCTTC. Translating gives CSAVHGILIHNEQFF.

CDR3 in amino acids: CASSRWDRGYNEQFF. DNA for the CDR3: TGTGCCAGCAGCCGTTGGGACAGGGGCTACAATGAGCAGTTCTTC. The chain recombines TRBV7-9 with TRBJ2-1; 10 nucleotides line up with TRBD1. The CDR3 loop spans 15 amino acids. With 5 bases clipped from V and 3 bases from J, the junction kept 4 bases outside the gene matches. The germline CDR1 and CDR2 sequences are SEHNR and FQNEAQ (reference sequence).

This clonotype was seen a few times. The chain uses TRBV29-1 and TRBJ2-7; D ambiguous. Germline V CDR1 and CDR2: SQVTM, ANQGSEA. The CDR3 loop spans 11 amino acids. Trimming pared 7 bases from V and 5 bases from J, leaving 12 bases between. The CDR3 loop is CSANPGNEQYF. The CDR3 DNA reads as TGCAGCGCGAATCCTGGGAACGAGCAGTACTTC.

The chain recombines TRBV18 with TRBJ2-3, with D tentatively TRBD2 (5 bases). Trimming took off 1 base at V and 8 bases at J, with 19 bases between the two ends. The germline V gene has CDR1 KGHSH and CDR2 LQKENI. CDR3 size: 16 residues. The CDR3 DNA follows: TGTGCCAGCTCACCACGGGAGTCCGCGACGAAGGGTACGCAGTATTTT. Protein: CASSPRESATKGTQYF.

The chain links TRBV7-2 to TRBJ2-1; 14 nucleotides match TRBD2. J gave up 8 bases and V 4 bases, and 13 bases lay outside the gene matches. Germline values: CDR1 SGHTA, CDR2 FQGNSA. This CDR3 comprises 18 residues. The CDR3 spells CASSWGLAGAQRSYEQFF. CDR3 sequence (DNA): TGTGCCAGCAGCTGGGGACTAGCGGGGGCCCAGAGGAGCTATGAGCAGTTCTTC.

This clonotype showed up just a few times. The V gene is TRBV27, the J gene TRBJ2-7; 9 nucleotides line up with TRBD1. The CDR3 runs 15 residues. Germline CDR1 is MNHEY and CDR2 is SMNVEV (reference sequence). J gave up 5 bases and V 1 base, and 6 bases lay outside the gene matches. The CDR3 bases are TGTGCCAGCAGTTTATACCGGGACAGGGAAAACGAGCAGTACTTC. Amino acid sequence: CASSLYRDRENEQYF.

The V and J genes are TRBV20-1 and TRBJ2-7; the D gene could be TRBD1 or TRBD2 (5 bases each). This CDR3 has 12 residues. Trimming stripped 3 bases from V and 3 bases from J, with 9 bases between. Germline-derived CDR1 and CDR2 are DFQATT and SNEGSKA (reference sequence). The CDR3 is CSASGDDYEQYF. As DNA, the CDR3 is TGCAGTGCTAGCGGGGACGACTACGAGCAGTACTTC.

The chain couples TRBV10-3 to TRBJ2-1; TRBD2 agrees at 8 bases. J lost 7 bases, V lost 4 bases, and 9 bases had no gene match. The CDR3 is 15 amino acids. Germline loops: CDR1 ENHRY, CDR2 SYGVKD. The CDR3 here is CAISAAGGMRNEQFF. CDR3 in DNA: TGTGCCATCAGTGCGGCGGGGGGTATGAGGAATGAGCAGTTCTTC.